This T cell receptor (beta chain) is drawn from a study of read filtering for tumor transcriptome and immune sequencing. Background on the study: Patients were 16 to 20 male and roughly 15 female, mean age 65.9 years, range about 47 to 85. Per sample, TCR-region reads ranged about 4 to 10.27 million by IR-seq, roughly 75 to 1273 by RNA-seq. Study-wide points: Single-read clonotypes: about 82% of IR-seq clonotypes (approximately 4% of reads), about 75% of RNA-seq clonotypes (roughly 49% of reads).

This clonotype has only a few counts. Its antigen remains unknown. With a much larger clone just one base away, this may be a read error. From roughly 390 ng of RNA, a library with molecular barcoded alpha/delta and beta/gamma adaptors was made. TCRdb independently ran MiXCR on the reads; one entry per CDR3 protein. The sample yields tens of thousands of distinct CDR3 sequences, roughly 20% seen once. This CDR3 has 13 amino acids. Germline CDR1 and CDR2: DFQATT and SNEGSKA (reference sequence). This sequence was found in a donor aged 40 or over with multiple myeloma. The sample taken for sequencing was a population of CD138-negative cells sorted from bone marrow. V and J are TRBV20-1 and TRBJ2-6; the D call may be TRBD1 or TRBD2 (5 bases each). The CDR3: CSALPSGANALTF. The CDR3 region has the DNA TGCAGTGCTCTGCCTTCCGGGGCCAACGCCCTGACTTTC.